What follows describes a single T cell receptor (beta chain). This specimen belongs to a study of blood T cell repertoires in COVID-19. Per the germline V gene, CDR1 is SGHAT and CDR2 is FQNNGV. The CDR3 is 15 residues long. Trimming left V 8 bases short and J 4 bases short, with 17 bases between. TCRdb's copy holds only in-frame clones and misses some; the assay was immunoSEQ multiplex PCR. The repertoire holds 150,000 to 200,000 clones, approximately 85% seen once, with 6.9% in the top ten. The clonotype comes from a man aged 80 or over with COVID-19, enrolled during active disease. The sample comprised peripheral blood. The genes are TRBV11-2 and TRBJ2-2, with a possible D match to TRBD2 (5 bases). The CDR3 DNA reads TGTGCCAGCTCCCGGGCTCGGGCGGGCACCGGGGAGCTGTTTTTT. Its translation is CASSRARAGTGELFF.